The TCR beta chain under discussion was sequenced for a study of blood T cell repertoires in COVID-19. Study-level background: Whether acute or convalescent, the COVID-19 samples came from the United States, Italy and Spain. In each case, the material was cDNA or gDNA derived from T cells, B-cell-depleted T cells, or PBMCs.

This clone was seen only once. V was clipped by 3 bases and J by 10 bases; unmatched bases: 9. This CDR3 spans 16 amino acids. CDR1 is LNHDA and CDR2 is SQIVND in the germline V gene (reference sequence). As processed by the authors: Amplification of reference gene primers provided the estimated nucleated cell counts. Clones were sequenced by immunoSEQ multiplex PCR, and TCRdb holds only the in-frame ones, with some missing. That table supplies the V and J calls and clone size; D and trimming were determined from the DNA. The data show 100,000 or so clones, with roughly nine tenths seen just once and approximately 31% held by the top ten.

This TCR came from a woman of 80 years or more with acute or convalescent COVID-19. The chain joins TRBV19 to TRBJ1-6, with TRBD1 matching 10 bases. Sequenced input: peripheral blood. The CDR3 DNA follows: TGTGCCAGTAGTATTAGTTCCAGGACAGGGGGATCACCCCTCCACTTT. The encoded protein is CASSISSRTGGSPLHF.